The entry below describes one T cell receptor beta chain. Its binding antigen is unknown. No much larger clonotype is one base removed from it; base qualities were not supplied. Receptor amplification or capture employed the immunoSEQ multiplex PCR assay. Sourced from immuneACCESS, this table was stored by TCRdb with only in-frame sequences that have V and J called. A share of the clones is absent; for the studies checked, an unresolved V gene accounts for under half, and the remainder has no known explanation. This sample gives 350,000 to 450,000 clones in total; around nine tenths of them show up just once. 5.5% to 8% of the sample goes to the ten largest clones. This record comes from a study of control samples from healthy donors and cancer patients (dated by TCRdb to about 2020). V loses 1 base at its end and J loses 6 bases; junction bases beyond the gene matches: 9. According to the germline V gene, CDR1 reads MGHRA and CDR2 reads YSYEKL. There are 17 amino acids in the CDR3, from cysteine to phenylalanine inclusive. The entry retains the CDR3 DNA only, 51 bases that are in frame from base 1.

The sequence is built from TRBV4-1 and TRBJ2-3; TRBD2 agrees with 11 junctional bases. Source material: PBMCs. This clonotype was sampled from a man in his forties or fifties with head and neck cancer. The bases read TGCGCCAGCAGCCAAGGCCCCGGGACTAGCGGAGAGGATACGCAGTATTTT. Its protein reads: CASSQGPGTSGEDTQYF.